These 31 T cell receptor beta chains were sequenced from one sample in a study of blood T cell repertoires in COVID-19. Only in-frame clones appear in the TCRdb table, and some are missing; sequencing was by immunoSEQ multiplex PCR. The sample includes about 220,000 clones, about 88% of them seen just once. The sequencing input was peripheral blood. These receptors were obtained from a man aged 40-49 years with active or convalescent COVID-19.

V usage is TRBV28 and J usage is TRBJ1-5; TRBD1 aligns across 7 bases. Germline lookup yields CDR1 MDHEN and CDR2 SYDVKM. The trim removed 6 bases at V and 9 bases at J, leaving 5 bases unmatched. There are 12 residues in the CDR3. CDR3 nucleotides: TGTGCCAGCAGGGGACAGTTAGGGCCCCAGCATTTT. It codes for CASRGQLGPQHF.

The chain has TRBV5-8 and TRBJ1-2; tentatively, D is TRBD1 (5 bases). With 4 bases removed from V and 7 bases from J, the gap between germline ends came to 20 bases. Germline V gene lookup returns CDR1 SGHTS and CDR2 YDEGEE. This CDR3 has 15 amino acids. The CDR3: CASSPDTDPLSGYTF. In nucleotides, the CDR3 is TGTGCCAGCAGCCCGGACACGGATCCGCTTAGTGGCTACACCTTC.

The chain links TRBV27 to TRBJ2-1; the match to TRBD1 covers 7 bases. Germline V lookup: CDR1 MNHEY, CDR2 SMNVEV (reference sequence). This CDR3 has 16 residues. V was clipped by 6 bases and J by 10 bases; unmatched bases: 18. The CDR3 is CASSRSGQLNMGEQFF. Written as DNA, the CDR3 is TGTGCCAGCAGCCGCTCGGGACAGCTAAACATGGGGGAGCAGTTCTTC.

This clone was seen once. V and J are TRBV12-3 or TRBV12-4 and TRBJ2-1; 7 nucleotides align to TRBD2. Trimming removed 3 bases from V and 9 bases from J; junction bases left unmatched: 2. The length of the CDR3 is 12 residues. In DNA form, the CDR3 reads TGTGCCAGCAGTTTCCCGGGGGGTGAGCAGTTCTTC. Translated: CASSFPGGEQFF.

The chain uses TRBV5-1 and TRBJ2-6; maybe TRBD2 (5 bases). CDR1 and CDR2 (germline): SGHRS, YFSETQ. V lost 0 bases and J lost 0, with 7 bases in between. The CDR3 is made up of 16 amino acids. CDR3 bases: TGCGCCAGCAGCTTGGCCGGGAACTCTGGGGCCAACGTCCTGACTTTC. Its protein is CASSLAGNSGANVLTF.

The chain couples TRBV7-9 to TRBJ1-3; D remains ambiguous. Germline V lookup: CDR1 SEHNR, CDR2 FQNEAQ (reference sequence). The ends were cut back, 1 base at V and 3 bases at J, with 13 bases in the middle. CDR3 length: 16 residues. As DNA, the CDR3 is TGTGCCAGCAGCTTAGTATCGGGCGACTATGGAAACACCATATATTTT. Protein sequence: CASSLVSGDYGNTIYF.

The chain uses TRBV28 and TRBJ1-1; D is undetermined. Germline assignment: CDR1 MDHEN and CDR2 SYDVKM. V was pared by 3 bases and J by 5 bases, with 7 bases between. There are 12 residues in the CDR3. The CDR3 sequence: CASSFGRTEAFF. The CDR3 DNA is TGTGCCAGCAGTTTCGGGAGGACTGAAGCTTTCTTT.

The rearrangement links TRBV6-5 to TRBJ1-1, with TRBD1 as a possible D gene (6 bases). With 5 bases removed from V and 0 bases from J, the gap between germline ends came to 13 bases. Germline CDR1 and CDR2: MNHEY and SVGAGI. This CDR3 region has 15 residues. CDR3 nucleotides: TGTGCCAGCAGTAACCCGGGACACGTGAACACTGAAGCTTTCTTT. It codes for CASSNPGHVNTEAFF.

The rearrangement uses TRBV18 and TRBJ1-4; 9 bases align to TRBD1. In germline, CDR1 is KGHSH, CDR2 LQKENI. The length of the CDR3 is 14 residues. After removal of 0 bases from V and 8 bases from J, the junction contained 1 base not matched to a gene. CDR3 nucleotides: TGTGCCAGCTCACCACCGGGACAGGGAGAAAAACTGTTTTTT. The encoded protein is CASSPPGQGEKLFF.

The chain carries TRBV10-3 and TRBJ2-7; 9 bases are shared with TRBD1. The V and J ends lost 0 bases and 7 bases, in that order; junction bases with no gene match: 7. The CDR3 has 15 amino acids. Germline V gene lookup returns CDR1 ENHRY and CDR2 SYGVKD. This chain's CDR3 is CAISESWDRAREQYF. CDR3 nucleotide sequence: TGTGCCATCAGTGAGTCATGGGACAGGGCCCGGGAGCAGTACTTC.

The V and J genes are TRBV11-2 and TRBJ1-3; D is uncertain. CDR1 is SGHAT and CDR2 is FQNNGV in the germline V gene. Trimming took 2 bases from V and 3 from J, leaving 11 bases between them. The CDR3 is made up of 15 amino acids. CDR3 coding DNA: TGTGCCAGCAGCTTACTAGTACACCTTGGAAACACCATATATTTT. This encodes CASSLLVHLGNTIYF. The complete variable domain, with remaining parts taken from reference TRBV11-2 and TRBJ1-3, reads EAGVAQSPRYKIIEKRQSVAFWCNPISGHATLYWYQQILGQGPKLLIQFQNNGVVDDSQLPKDRFSAERLKGVDSTLKIQPAKLEDSAVYLCASSLLVHLGNTIYFGEGSWLTVV.

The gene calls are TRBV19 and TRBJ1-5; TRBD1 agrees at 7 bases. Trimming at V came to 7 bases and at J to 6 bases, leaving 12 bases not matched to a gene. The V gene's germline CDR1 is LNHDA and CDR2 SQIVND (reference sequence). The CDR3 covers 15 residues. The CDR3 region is CASNPERGGGQPQHF. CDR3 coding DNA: TGTGCCAGTAACCCAGAGCGAGGGGGCGGTCAGCCCCAGCATTTT.

The CDR3 DNA reads as TGTGCCAGCAGCCGTGGGACAGGGACCTACGAGCAGTACTTC. Translation: CASSRGTGTYEQYF. The chain recombines TRBV13 with TRBJ2-7; 9 nucleotides agree with TRBD1. The J segment lost 2 bases and the V segment lost 5 bases, leaving 4 bases of the junction unmatched. The CDR3 is 14 residues long. Looked up from germline, CDR1 is PRHDT and CDR2 is FYEKMQ (reference sequence).

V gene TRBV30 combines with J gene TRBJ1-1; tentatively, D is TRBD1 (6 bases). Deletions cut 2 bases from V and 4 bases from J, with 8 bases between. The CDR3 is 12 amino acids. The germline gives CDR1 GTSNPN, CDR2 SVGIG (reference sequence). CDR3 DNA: TGTGCCTGGAGTTCAGGGGTCACTGAAGCTTTCTTT. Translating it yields CAWSSGVTEAFF.

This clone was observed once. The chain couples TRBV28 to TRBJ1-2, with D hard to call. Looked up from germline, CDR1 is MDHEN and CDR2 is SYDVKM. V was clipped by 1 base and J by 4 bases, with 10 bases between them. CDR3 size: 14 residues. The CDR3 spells CASSLSPELYGYTF. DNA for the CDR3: TGTGCCAGCAGTTTATCCCCGGAGCTCTATGGCTACACCTTC.

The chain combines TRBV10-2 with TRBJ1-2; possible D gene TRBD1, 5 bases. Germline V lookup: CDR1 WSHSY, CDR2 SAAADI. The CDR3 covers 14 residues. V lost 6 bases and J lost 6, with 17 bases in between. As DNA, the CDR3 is TGCGCCAGCAGCCCCGGACAAGGTTGGCATGGCTACACCTTC. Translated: CASSPGQGWHGYTF.

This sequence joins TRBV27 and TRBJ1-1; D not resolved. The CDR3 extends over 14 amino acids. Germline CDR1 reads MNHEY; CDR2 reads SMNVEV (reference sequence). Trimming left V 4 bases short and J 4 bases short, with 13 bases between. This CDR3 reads CASSYSPVSTEAFF. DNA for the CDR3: TGTGCCAGCAGTTACAGTCCCGTTAGCACTGAAGCTTTCTTT.

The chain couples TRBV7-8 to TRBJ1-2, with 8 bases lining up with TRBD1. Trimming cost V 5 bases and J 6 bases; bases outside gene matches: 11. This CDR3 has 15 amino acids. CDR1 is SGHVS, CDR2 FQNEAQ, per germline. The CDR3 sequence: CASSLWPGTGDGYTF. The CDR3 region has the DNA TGTGCCAGCAGCCTTTGGCCCGGGACAGGAGATGGCTACACCTTC.

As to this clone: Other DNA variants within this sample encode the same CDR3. The CDR3 nucleotides read TGTGCCAGTAGTATCACCGGAGGGAACTATGGCTACACCTTC. Its protein is CASSITGGNYGYTF. This rearrangement joins TRBV19 to TRBJ1-2; D not resolved. The CDR3 is made up of 14 amino acids. Germline CDR1 and CDR2: LNHDA and SQIVND (reference sequence). V dropped 3 bases and J dropped 2 bases, with 10 bases sitting between them.

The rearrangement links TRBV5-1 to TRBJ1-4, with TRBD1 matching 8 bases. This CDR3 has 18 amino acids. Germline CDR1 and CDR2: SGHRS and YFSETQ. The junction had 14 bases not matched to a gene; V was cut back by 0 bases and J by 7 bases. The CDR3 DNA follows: TGCGCCAGCAGCTTGGTCGGGACAGGTCACCCGGACGGTGAAAAACTGTTTTTT. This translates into CASSLVGTGHPDGEKLFF. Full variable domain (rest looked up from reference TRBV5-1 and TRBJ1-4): KAGVTQTPRYLIKTRGQQVTLSCSPISGHRSVSWYQQTPGQGLQFLFEYFSETQRNKGNFPGRFSGRQFSNSRSEMNVSTLELGDSALYLCASSLVGTGHPDGEKLFFGSGTQLSVL.

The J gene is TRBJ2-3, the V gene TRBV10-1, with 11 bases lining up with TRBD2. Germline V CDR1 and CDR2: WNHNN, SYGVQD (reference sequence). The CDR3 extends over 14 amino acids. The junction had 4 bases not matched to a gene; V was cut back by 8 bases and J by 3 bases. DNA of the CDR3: TGCGCCAGCTTCCTAGCGGGGGGTACAGATACGCAGTATTTT. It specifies CASFLAGGTDTQYF.

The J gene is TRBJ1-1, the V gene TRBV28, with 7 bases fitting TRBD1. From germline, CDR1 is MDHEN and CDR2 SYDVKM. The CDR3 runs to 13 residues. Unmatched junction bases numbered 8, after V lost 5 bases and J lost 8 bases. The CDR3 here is CASSTYRDSEAFF. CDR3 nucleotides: TGTGCCAGCAGTACCTATCGGGACAGCGAAGCTTTCTTT.

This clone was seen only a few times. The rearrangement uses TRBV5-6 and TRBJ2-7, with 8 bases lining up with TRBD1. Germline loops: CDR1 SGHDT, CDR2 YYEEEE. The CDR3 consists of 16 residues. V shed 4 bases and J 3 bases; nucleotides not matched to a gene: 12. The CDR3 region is CASSLGMGQVVYEQYF. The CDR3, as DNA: TGTGCCAGCAGCCTGGGAATGGGACAGGTAGTCTACGAGCAGTACTTC.

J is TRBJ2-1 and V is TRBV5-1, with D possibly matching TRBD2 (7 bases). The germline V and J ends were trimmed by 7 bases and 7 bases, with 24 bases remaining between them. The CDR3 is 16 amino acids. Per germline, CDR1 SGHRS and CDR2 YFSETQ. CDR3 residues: CASRETGGPRGNEQFF. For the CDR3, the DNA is TGCGCCAGCCGCGAGACCGGGGGGCCTAGGGGGAATGAGCAGTTCTTC.

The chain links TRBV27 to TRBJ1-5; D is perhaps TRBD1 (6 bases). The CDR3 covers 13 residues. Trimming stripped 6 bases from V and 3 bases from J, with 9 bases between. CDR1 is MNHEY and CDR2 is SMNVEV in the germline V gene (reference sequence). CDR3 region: CASSPGANQPQHF. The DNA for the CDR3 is TGTGCCAGCAGCCCAGGGGCCAATCAGCCCCAGCATTTT.

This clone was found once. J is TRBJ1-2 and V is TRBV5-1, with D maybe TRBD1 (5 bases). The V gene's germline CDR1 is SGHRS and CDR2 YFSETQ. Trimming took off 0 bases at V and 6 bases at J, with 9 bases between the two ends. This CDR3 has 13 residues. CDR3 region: CASSLAAGNGYTF. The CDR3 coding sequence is TGCGCCAGCAGCTTGGCGGCAGGGAATGGCTACACCTTC.

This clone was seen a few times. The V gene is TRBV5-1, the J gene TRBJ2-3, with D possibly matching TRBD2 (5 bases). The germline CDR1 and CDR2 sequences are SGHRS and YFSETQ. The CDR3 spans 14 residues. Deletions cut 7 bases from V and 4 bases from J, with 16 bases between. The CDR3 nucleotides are TGCGCCAGCCTCCCGGGCGAGGGCGCAGATACGCAGTATTTT. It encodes CASLPGEGADTQYF.

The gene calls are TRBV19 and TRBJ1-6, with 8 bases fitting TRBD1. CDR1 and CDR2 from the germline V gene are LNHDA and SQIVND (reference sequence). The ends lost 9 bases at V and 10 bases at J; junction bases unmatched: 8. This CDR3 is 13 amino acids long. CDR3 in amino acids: CASGQGAGSPLHF. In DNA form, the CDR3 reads TGTGCCAGCGGACAGGGTGCGGGATCACCCCTCCACTTT.

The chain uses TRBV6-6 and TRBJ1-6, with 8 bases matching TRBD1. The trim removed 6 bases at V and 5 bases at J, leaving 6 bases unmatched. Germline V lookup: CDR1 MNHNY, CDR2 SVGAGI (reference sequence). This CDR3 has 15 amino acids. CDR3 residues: CASRPRTGNNSPLHF. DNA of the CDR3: TGTGCCAGCAGACCGAGGACAGGGAATAATTCACCCCTCCACTTT.

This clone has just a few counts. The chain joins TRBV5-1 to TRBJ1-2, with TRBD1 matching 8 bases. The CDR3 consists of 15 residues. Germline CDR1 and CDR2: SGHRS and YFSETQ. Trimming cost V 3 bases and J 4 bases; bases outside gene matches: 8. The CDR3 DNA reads TGCGCCAGCAGCTCCGGGACAGGATTATTCTATGGCTACACCTTC. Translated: CASSSGTGLFYGYTF.

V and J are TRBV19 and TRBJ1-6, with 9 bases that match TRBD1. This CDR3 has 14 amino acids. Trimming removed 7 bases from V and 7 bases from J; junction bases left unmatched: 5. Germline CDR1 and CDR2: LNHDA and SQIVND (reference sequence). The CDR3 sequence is CASTAGQGNSPLHF. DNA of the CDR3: TGTGCCAGTACGGCGGGACAGGGCAATTCACCCCTCCACTTT.